This T cell receptor (beta chain) is drawn from a study of blood T cell repertoires in COVID-19 (TCRdb year 2020). With respect to the entire study: Collaborator samples came from the United States, Italy and Spain and covered acute and convalescent phases of COVID-19. The dataset comprised deeply sampled blood TCRbeta repertoires from subjects exposed to, actively infected with, or recovered from COVID-19. Where available, HLA class I and class II types were obtained from metadata supplied by the sample provider rather than from assay-based typing. A de-identified subject ID, COVID-19 status, age in years and sex were almost always included in the sample metadata. The samples were drawn from the first 160 participants of the ongoing ImmuneRACE study and from 950 to 1,500 subjects provided by 6 global collaborators. The prospective study material was composed of cDNA or gDNA derived from T cells, B-cell-depleted T cells, or PBMCs. The repertoires were released in a freely available public database meant as a resource for research on the immune response to SARS-CoV-2.

From a lookup of the germline V gene (reference sequence), CDR1 and CDR2 are SEHNR and FQNEAQ. There are 16 amino acids in the CDR3, from cysteine to phenylalanine inclusive. Only the CDR3 part of the read is kept: 48 bases, read in frame from the first base. The germline V and J ends show losses of 4 bases and 8 bases respectively, and no gene match explains 8 bases of the junction. Concerning this clone itself: The antigen it binds to is not known. No base quality values were provided; no much bigger clone lies one nucleotide off.

Overall study outcomes, separate from this receptor: The quantity of clinical and demographic metadata differed by source and by participant and was supplied without curation.

Whole blood was collected in K2EDTA tubes by collaborating institutions according to the institutions' own protocols. Collaborator samples were shipped for TCRbeta analysis as frozen whole blood, isolated PBMCs, or DNA extracted from either sample type. TCRbeta CDR3 regions were amplified from genomic DNA by means of the immunoSEQ Assay, a bias-controlled multiplex PCR. The original methods were these. The number of nucleated cells in each sample was estimated by amplification of reference gene primers within the assay. Sequence reads were collapsed and filtered to measure the absolute abundance of every unique TCRbeta CDR3 rearrangement. For each sample, productive Simpson clonality was calculated as the square root of Simpson's diversity index across productive rearrangements. TCRdb re-hosts the immuneACCESS table, in-frame sequences only. Its copies lack some clones; in the studies checked, an unresolved V gene accounts for under half of them, and the cause for the rest is not known. From that table come the V and J calls and clone size; the DNA was used to work out D and trimming. This sample gives about 180,000 clones in total; about 85% of them show up just once. The ten largest account for more than 8% of the sample.

The receptor comes from a woman older than 75 with acute or convalescent COVID-19. Sequencing was done on a sample of peripheral blood. Recombination linked TRBV7-9 to TRBJ1-6, with TRBD1 identical over 10 junction bases. The bases read TGTGCCAGCAGCTCATCTTCCGGGACAGGGGATTCACCCCTCCACTTT. It specifies CASSSSSGTGDSPLHF.